A single sample is the source of the 15 T cell receptor beta chains below, sequenced in a study of OX40 agonist ivuxolimab in advanced cancers. Only in-frame clones appear in the TCRdb table, and some are missing; sequencing was by immunoSEQ multiplex PCR. The data hold about 99,000 clones, with approximately 95% observed a single time. The sample in question was CD4+ or CD8+ T cells sorted from blood, obtained in a trial of the OX40 agonist ivuxolimab. The source of these receptors is an adult with an advanced solid tumor such as melanoma, head and neck, liver or kidney cancer.

This chain joins TRBV5-6 and TRBJ2-2, with D perhaps matching TRBD1 (5 bases). The V and J ends lost 2 bases and 4 bases respectively, with 12 bases between them. Germline V lookup: CDR1 SGHDT, CDR2 YYEEEE. The CDR3 is 15 amino acids. CDR3 sequence (DNA): TGTGCCAGCAGCTTAGGGGCAGTGGCCACCGGGGAGCTGTTTTTT. This codes for CASSLGAVATGELFF.

This clone was seen once. The gene calls are TRBV28 and TRBJ2-7, with 7 bases aligning to TRBD2. Germline trimming cut 2 bases from V and 5 bases from J; bases unmatched to any gene: 6. The CDR3 totals 14 residues. In germline, CDR1 is MDHEN, CDR2 SYDVKM. CDR3 sequence: CASSLNAGANEQYF. CDR3 nucleotide sequence: TGTGCCAGCAGTTTAAATGCGGGAGCGAACGAGCAGTACTTC. Full variable domain (outside the CDR3, taken from reference TRBV28 and TRBJ2-7): DVKVTQSSRYLVKRTGEKVFLECVQDMDHENMFWYRQDPGLGLRLIYFSYDVKMKEKGDIPEGYSVSREKKERFSLILESASTNQTSMYLCASSLNAGANEQYFGPGTRLTVT.

This clone came up once. The chain is built from TRBV5-4 and TRBJ2-7; 9 bases agree with TRBD1. The CDR3 spans 16 residues. Germline CDR1 is SGHNT and CDR2 is YYREEE (reference sequence). The junction had 7 bases not matched to a gene; V was cut back by 1 base and J by 2 bases. The CDR3 protein is CASSLLTGTGPYEQYF. Written as DNA, the CDR3 is TGTGCCAGCAGCTTGTTGACGGGGACAGGGCCCTACGAGCAGTACTTC.

The chain recombines TRBV14 with TRBJ2-1; D remains ambiguous. The ends were cut back, 4 bases at V and 0 bases at J, with 13 bases in the middle. Germline CDR1 reads SGHDN; CDR2 reads FVKESK. This CDR3 is built from 16 residues. Here the CDR3 reads CASSLPTQGSYNEQFF. The CDR3 DNA sequence: TGTGCCAGCAGCCTACCCACACAAGGCTCCTACAATGAGCAGTTCTTC.

This clone was observed once. V and J are TRBV7-9 and TRBJ2-5; TRBD2 might be the D (5 bases). Trimming removed 4 bases at V and 5 bases at J, with 14 bases between. This CDR3 spans 14 amino acids. Germline CDR1 is SEHNR and CDR2 is FQNEAQ (reference sequence). CDR3 region: CASSSTTGGETQYF. The CDR3 bases are TGTGCCAGCAGCTCCACGACGGGCGGGGAGACCCAGTACTTC.

Notes on this clone: The sample contains more than one DNA sequence encoding this CDR3. This chain uses TRBV6-5 with TRBJ1-1, with D uncertain. Trimming removed 0 bases from V and 2 bases from J, with 4 bases in between. CDR3 length: 13 residues. The germline V gene has CDR1 MNHEY and CDR2 SVGAGI. CDR3 DNA: TGTGCCAGCAGTTACTCGGTTAACACTGAAGCTTTCTTT. As protein: CASSYSVNTEAFF.

The V call is TRBV19, the J call TRBJ1-2; 8 bases match TRBD1. Germline-derived CDR1 and CDR2 are LNHDA and SQIVND (reference sequence). The CDR3 is made up of 13 amino acids. V was clipped by 5 bases and J by 5 bases; unmatched bases: 4. CDR3 in amino acids: CASSPRQGYGYTF. CDR3 coding DNA: TGTGCCAGTAGTCCCCGACAGGGGTATGGCTACACCTTC.

This chain joins TRBV5-6 and TRBJ2-7; a weak D match, TRBD2 (6 bases). There are 15 residues in the CDR3. V lost 1 base, J lost 1 base, and 12 bases lay in between. CDR1 is SGHDT and CDR2 is YYEEEE in the germline V gene. DNA of the CDR3: TGTGCCAGCAGCTTGAGCGGGCAGTCTTCCTACGAGCAGTACTTC. Protein: CASSLSGQSSYEQYF. Based on the CDR3 plus reference TRBV5-6 and TRBJ2-7, the full variable domain is DAGVTQSPTHLIKTRGQQVTLRCSPKSGHDTVSWYQQALGQGPQFIFQYYEEEERQRGNFPDRFSGHQFPNYSSELNVNALLLGDSALYLCASSLSGQSSYEQYFGPGTRLTVT.

The chain has TRBV27 and TRBJ1-1; possible D gene TRBD1, 6 bases. The CDR3 has 16 amino acids. Per the germline V gene, CDR1 is MNHEY and CDR2 is SMNVEV (reference sequence). V was trimmed by 6 bases and J by 3 bases, leaving 20 bases between them. The CDR3 DNA reads as TGTGCCAGCAGCTCCAAGGTGGGGGGGGGCCACACTGAAGCTTTCTTT. It translates to CASSSKVGGGHTEAFF.

The chain links TRBV7-3 to TRBJ1-2; 11 bases agree with TRBD1. V trimming: 5 bases; J trimming: 7 bases; junction bases outside the gene matches: 15. Germline-derived CDR1 and CDR2 are SGHTA and FQGTGA. The CDR3 loop spans 17 amino acids. This CDR3 reads CASSPGVGGQGATGYTF. DNA of the CDR3: TGTGCCAGCAGCCCCGGGGTAGGCGGACAGGGGGCGACTGGCTACACCTTC.

The chain employs TRBV28 and TRBJ2-7; D is undetermined. This CDR3 is built from 14 residues. Looked up from germline, CDR1 is MDHEN and CDR2 is SYDVKM. V lost 3 bases, J lost 0 bases, and 9 bases lay in between. The CDR3 DNA sequence: TGTGCCAGCAGTTTGGGGATCAGCTCCTACGAGCAGTACTTC. Translated, it gives CASSLGISSYEQYF.

This clone was seen a single time. This chain connects TRBV10-3 to TRBJ1-2; D remains unclear. From germline, CDR1 is ENHRY and CDR2 SYGVKD. The V and J ends lost 0 bases and 1 base respectively, with 6 bases between them. The CDR3 runs 14 residues. CDR3 protein: CAISESGGNYGYTF. CDR3 nucleotides: TGTGCCATCAGTGAGTCCGGCGGTAACTATGGCTACACCTTC.

This clone was found once. J is TRBJ1-2 and V is TRBV6-5, with TRBD1 as a possible D gene (6 bases). Germline-derived CDR1 and CDR2 are MNHEY and SVGAGI. This CDR3 has 13 residues. V was clipped by 2 bases and J by 4 bases, with 8 bases between them. DNA for the CDR3: TGTGCCAGCAGTTACGGGACAACCTATGGCTACACCTTC. This encodes CASSYGTTYGYTF.

This clone was found once. The chain uses TRBV6-5 and TRBJ2-2, with D hard to call. The CDR3 has 13 residues. The V end was cut by 6 bases, the J end by 6 bases, with 11 bases between. CDR1 is MNHEY and CDR2 is SVGAGI in the germline V gene. The CDR3 loop reads CASSHGHAGELFF. The CDR3 DNA sequence: TGTGCCAGCAGCCACGGGCACGCCGGGGAGCTGTTTTTT.

CDR3 sequence: CASIEGGGAYNEQFF. The DNA of the CDR3 is TGTGCCAGCATAGAGGGGGGGGGCGCCTACAATGAGCAGTTCTTC. The rearrangement uses TRBV5-8 and TRBJ2-1, with D possibly being TRBD2 (7 bases). The CDR3 is 15 amino acids. The germline gives CDR1 SGHTS, CDR2 YDEGEE. V lost 6 bases and J 2 bases, leaving 15 bases between the germline ends.